This T cell receptor (beta chain) was captured by sequencing in a study of T cells after yellow fever vaccination. Background on the study: Preparation of fractions with low cell numbers was performed using SMART-Seq v4 Ultra Low Input. Study results and caveats: Contamination of FACS-sorted repertoires by abundant clonotypes from the bulk population could occur. Reappearing after the booster were most of the clones from primary vaccination (around 96% CD4, roughly 86% CD8). Of the clonotypes, a small share occurred in both CD4 and CD8 compartments.

TCRdb itself ran the 5' RACE reads through MiXCR, one entry per CDR3 protein. Among more than 350,000 distinct CDR3 sequences, 11% were seen once, and the ten largest hold roughly 18%. CDR3 size: 14 residues. V trimming: 6 bases; J trimming: 0 bases; junction bases outside the gene matches: 6. The V gene's germline CDR1 is SQVTM and CDR2 ANQGSEA. As for this clonotype: Its target is not known.

This sample comprised PBMCs, obtained on the day of the first yellow fever vaccination. The rearrangement joins TRBV29-1 to TRBJ2-7, with 9 positions matching TRBD1. The TCR originated in a man aged 18 to 35 who received the YFV17D yellow fever vaccine. The CDR3 loop is CSVGWGQGSYEQYF. The DNA for the CDR3 is TGCAGCGTCGGCTGGGGACAGGGCTCCTACGAGCAGTACTTC.